This TCR beta chain is drawn from a study of CXCR3-negative and CXCR3-positive naive CD8 T cells. As for this clonotype: Its specificity is unknown.

Through 5' RACE with UMI labels, the TRB cDNA libraries were prepared. Each CDR3 protein gets one entry in TCRdb, which reprocessed the 5' RACE reads and gives no DNA. The listing records about 22,000 distinct CDR3 sequences. Study-level points and caveats: Diversity in memory CD8+ cells fell much lower than the comparably high levels seen in both naive subsets.

Each CD8+ T cell subset was sorted in triplicate, approximately 270,000 cells each. The CDR3 consists of 15 residues. Germline lookup yields CDR1 SNHLY and CDR2 FYNNEI. The receptor was isolated from a human donor in good health. Some clones in this sample may be carry-over from other donors' samples. The chain joins TRBV2 to TRBJ2-7; TCRdb's assignment of TRBD2 cannot be checked, as there is no DNA. Sequencing was performed on memory CD8+ T cells from blood. CDR3 sequence: CASSPTRGAQSQQYF.